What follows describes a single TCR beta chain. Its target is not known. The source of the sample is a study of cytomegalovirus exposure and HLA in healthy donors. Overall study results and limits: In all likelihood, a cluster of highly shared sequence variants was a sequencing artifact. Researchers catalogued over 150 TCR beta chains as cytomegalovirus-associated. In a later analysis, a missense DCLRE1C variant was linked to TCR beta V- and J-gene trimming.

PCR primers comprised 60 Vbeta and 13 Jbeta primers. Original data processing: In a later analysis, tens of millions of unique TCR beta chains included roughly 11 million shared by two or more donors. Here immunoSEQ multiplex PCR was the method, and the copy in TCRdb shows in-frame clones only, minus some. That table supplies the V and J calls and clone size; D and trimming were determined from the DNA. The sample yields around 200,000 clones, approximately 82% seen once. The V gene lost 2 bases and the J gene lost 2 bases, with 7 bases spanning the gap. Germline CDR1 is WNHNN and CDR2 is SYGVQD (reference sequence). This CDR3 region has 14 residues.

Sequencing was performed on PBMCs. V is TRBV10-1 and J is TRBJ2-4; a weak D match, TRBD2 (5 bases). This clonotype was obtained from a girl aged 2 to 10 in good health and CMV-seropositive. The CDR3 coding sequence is TGCGCCAGCAGTGAGAGCGGACCCAAAAACATTCAGTACTTC. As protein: CASSESGPKNIQYF.